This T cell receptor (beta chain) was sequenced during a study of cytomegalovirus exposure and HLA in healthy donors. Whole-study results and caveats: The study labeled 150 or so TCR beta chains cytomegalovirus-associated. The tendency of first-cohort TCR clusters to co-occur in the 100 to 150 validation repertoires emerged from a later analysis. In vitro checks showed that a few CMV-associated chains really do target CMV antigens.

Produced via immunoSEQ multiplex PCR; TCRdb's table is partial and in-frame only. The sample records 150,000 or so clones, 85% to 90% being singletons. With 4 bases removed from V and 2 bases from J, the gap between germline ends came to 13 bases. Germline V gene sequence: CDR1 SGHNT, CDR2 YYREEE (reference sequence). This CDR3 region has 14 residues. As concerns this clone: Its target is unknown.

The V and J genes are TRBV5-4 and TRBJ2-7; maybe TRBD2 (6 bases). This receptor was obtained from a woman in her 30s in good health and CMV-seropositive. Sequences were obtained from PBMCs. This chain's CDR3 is CASSLRDSTYEQYF. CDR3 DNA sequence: TGTGCCAGCAGCCTCCGGGACTCCACCTACGAGCAGTACTTC.